Listed here are 3 T cell receptor beta chains from one sample, sequenced in a study of T-cell memory formation after mild COVID-19. TCRdb reanalysed the 5' RACE reads using MiXCR and keeps one entry per CDR3 protein. The sample consists of about 270,000 distinct CDR3 sequences, around 16% of them appearing once. The source material was PBMCs or a T cell subset sorted from them (not recorded which). These receptors came from a man between 18 and 29 years old who had mild COVID-19 (a few samples of this study predate the infection). Cell type and time point are not known.

This clonotype was picked up a small number of times. In DNA, the CDR3 is TGTGCCACCAGTGCTTCCGCCCGAGAGACCCAGTACTTC. Protein sequence: CATSASARETQYF. This chain links TRBV24-1 with TRBJ2-5; no definite D call. The germline CDR1 and CDR2 sequences are KGHDR and SFDVKD. This CDR3 spans 13 amino acids. V was trimmed by 5 bases and J by 4 bases, leaving 10 bases between them.

This clonotype turned up a few times. The V and J genes are TRBV11-2 and TRBJ2-1, with 10 positions matching TRBD2. Germline CDR1 and CDR2: SGHAT and FQNNGV. This CDR3 is 15 amino acids long. J gave up 6 bases and V 7 bases, and 9 bases lay outside the gene matches. In DNA, the CDR3 is TGTGCCAGCATCCAGCTAGCGGGGGAGGGCAATGAGCAGTTCTTC. Amino acid sequence: CASIQLAGEGNEQFF.

Only a few counts were recorded for this clonotype. This chain uses TRBV10-2 with TRBJ2-1; 7 nucleotides align to TRBD2. Germline assignment: CDR1 WSHSY and CDR2 SAAADI. This CDR3 region has 13 residues. Losses at the gene ends were 1 base for V and 8 bases for J; bases not matched to a gene: 2. CDR3 DNA: TGCGCCAGCAGTGAGTGGGGGGGGGATGAGCAGTTCTTC. Its translation: CASSEWGGDEQFF.